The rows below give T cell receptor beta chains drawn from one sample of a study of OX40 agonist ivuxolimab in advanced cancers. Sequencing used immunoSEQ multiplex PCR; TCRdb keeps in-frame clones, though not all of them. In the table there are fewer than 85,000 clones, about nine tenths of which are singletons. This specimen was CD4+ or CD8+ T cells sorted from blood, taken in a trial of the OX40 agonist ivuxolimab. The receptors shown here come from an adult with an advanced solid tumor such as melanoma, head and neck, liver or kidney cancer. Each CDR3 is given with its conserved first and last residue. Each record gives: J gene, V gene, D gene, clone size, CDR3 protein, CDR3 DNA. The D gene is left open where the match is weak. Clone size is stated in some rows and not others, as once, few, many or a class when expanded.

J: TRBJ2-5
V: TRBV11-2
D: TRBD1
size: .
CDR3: CASSSETGGYETQYF
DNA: TGTGCCAGCAGCTCGGAGACAGGGGGCTATGAGACCCAGTACTTC

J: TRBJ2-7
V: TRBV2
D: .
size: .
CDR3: CATLLAYEQYF
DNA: TGTGCCACCCTGCTGGCCTACGAGCAGTACTTC

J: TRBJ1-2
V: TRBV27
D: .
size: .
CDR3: CASSLYTF
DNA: TGTGCCAGCAGTTTATACACCTTC

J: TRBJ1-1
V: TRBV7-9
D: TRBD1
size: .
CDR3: CASSHYPGGQMNTEAFF
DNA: TGTGCCAGCAGCCACTATCCAGGGGGACAGATGAACACTGAAGCTTTCTTT

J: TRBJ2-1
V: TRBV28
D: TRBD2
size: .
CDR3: CASTFPSGRANNEQFF
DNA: TGTGCCAGCACCTTCCCAAGCGGGAGGGCCAACAATGAGCAGTTCTTC

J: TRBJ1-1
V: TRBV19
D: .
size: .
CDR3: CASSVWGGAVELNTEAFF
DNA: TGTGCCAGTAGTGTCTGGGGGGGTGCGGTTGAGTTGAACACTGAAGCTTTCTTT

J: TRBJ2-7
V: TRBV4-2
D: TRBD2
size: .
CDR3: CASSPGLAAYEQYF
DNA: TGTGCCAGCAGCCCGGGACTAGCGGCCTACGAGCAGTACTTC

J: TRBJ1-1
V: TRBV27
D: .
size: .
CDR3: CASSFSGQGEAFF
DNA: TGTGCCAGCAGTTTTTCTGGCCAGGGCGAAGCTTTCTTT

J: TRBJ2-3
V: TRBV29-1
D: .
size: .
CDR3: CSVLDRDTDTQYF
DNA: TGCAGCGTTCTGGACAGAGACACAGATACGCAGTATTTT

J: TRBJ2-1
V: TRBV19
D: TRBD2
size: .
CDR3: CASSIGAGPMNEQFF
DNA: TGTGCCAGTAGTATAGGAGCGGGACCTATGAATGAGCAGTTCTTC

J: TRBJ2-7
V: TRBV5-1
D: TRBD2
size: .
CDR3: CASILAGIYEQYF
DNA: TGCGCCAGCATACTAGCGGGAATCTACGAGCAGTACTTC

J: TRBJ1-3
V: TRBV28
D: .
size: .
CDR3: CASSLERYGNTIYF
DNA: TGTGCCAGCAGTTTAGAACGGTATGGAAACACCATATATTTT

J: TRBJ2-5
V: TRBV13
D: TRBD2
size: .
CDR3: CASSLMGGSGAETQYF
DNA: TGTGCCAGCAGCTTAATGGGCGGGAGTGGGGCAGAGACCCAGTACTTC

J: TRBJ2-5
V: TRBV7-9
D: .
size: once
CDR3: CASSQRTNYQETQYF
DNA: TGTGCCAGCAGCCAGCGGACTAATTACCAAGAGACCCAGTACTTC

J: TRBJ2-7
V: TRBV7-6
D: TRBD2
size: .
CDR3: CASSYVPGLADSHSYEQYF
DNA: TGTGCCAGCAGCTATGTCCCGGGACTAGCGGACTCACACTCCTACGAGCAGTACTTC

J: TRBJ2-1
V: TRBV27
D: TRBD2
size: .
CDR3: CASSLWGGAEQFF
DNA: TGTGCCAGCAGTTTATGGGGGGGAGCTGAGCAGTTCTTC

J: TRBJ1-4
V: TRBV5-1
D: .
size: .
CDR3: CASSLEEVTTNEKLFF
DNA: TGCGCCAGCAGCTTGGAGGAGGTGACAACTAATGAAAAACTGTTTTTT

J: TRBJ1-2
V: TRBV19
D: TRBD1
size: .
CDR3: CAARQGQGLSVYGYTF
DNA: TGTGCCGCCCGACAAGGACAGGGATTATCCGTCTATGGCTACACCTTC

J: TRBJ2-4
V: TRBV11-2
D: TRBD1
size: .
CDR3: CASSLEVYVRDSIQYF
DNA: TGTGCCAGCAGCTTAGAGGTGTACGTCAGGGACAGCATTCAGTACTTC

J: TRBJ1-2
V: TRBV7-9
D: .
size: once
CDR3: CASSLGADPPSFNYGYTF
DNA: TGTGCCAGCAGCTTAGGCGCGGACCCTCCTTCGTTTAACTATGGCTACACCTTC

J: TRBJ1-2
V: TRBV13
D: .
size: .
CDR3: CASSLGQGKSYTF
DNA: TGTGCCAGCAGCTTAGGGCAGGGTAAAAGCTACACCTTC

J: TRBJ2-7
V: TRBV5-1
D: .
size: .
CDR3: CASSYGRSYEQYF
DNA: TGCGCCAGCAGCTACGGCAGAAGCTACGAGCAGTACTTC